This T cell receptor beta chain stems from a study of CD8 T cells in Susac syndrome. As to this clonotype: Its antigen is currently unknown.

Study-level results: Roughly 5 Susac-specific public clones appeared in CD8+ TEMRA repertoires, and around 16 in total CD8+ repertoires. As acknowledged by the study, its TCR sequencing and HLA analysis included a relatively small number of individuals.

RNA totalling about 0.45 to 1 ug underwent reverse transcription with random hexamers. One entry per CDR3 protein results from TCRdb running MiXCR on the immunoSEQ multiplex PCR reads. The sample includes tens of thousands of distinct CDR3 sequences, roughly 96% of them seen just once. Trimming shortened V by 1 base and J by 7 bases, and 10 bases separated the two germline ends. The CDR3 loop spans 13 amino acids. CD8+ and CD4+ blood T cells underwent TCR beta sequencing. J is TRBJ2-5 and V is TRBV12-3 or TRBV12-4, with unresolved D. The sample was CD8+ T cells from PBMCs. This TCR was sampled from a human donor with Susac syndrome. The CDR3 spells CASSLGGPGTQYF. For the CDR3, the DNA is TGTGCCAGCAGTTTAGGGGGTCCGGGGACCCAGTACTTC.